The entry that follows covers one TCR beta chain sequence. Its cognate antigen is unknown. The germline V gene encodes CDR1 MNHNS and CDR2 SASEGT. CDR3 length: 14 residues. V lost 8 bases to trimming and J lost 4 bases; unmatched junction nucleotides: 7. PCR employed 60 Vbeta and 13 Jbeta primers. Profiled with immunoSEQ multiplex PCR; TCRdb holds only in-frame clones, not every one. The sample yields approximately 110,000 clones, about 76% seen once. The data were obtained in a study of cytomegalovirus exposure and HLA in healthy donors. The study's findings and limits: The sole available immune exposure information was CMV serostatus. A later analysis appeared to link common viral pathogens to several of the most significant clusters.

J is TRBJ1-1 and V is TRBV6-1, with 10 bases matching TRBD1. Sequenced material: PBMCs. The source of this sequence is a woman aged 55-70 years in good health and CMV-seropositive. The CDR3 sequence: CASSWDRGSTEAFF. The CDR3 bases are TGTGCCAGCTCCTGGGACAGGGGAAGCACTGAAGCTTTCTTT.